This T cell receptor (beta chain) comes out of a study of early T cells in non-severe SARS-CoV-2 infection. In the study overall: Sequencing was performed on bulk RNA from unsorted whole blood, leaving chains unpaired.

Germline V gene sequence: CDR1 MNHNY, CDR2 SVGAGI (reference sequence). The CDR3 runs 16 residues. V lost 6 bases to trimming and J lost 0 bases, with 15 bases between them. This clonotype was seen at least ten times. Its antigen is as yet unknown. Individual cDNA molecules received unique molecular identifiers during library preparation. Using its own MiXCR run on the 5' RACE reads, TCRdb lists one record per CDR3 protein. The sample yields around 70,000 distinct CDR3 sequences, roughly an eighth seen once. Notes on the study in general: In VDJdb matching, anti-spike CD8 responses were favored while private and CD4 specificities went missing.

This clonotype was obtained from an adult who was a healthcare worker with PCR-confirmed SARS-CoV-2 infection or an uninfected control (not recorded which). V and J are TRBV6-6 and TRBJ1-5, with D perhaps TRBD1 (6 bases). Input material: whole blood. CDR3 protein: CASSTPGVPSNQPQHF. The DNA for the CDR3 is TGTGCCAGCAGCACCCCAGGGGTCCCTAGCAATCAGCCCCAGCATTTT.